These 23 T cell receptor beta chains were sequenced from one sample in a study of T cells in localized non-small cell lung cancer. Repertoires were generated with immunoSEQ multiplex PCR, while TCRdb's copy carries only in-frame clones and drops some. The sample yields roughly 25,000 clones, about 80% seen once. This sample comprised PBMCs, obtained before any cancer treatment. All receptors derive from a man aged 40-75 years with stage II lung adenocarcinoma.

The V call is TRBV5-4, the J call TRBJ2-5, with 8 nucleotides matching TRBD1. V lost 4 bases, J lost 2 bases, and 4 bases stayed unmatched. CDR1 is SGHNT, CDR2 YYREEE, per germline (reference sequence). The CDR3 runs 14 residues. The CDR3 region is CASSTRTGQETQYF. As DNA, the CDR3 is TGTGCCAGCAGCACACGGACAGGGCAAGAGACCCAGTACTTC.

V usage is TRBV20-1 and J usage is TRBJ2-7; D is perhaps TRBD2 (6 bases). This CDR3 comprises 11 residues. Per the germline V gene, CDR1 is DFQATT and CDR2 is SNEGSKA (reference sequence). V was cut by 5 bases and J by 4 bases, with 9 bases left in between. CDR3 loop: CSAGDSYEQYF. The CDR3, as DNA: TGCAGTGCTGGGGACTCTTACGAGCAGTACTTC.

This chain joins TRBV4-2 and TRBJ1-1, with 7 positions matching TRBD1. Per the germline V gene, CDR1 is LGHNA and CDR2 is YNFKEQ. V was clipped by 3 bases and J by 1 base; unmatched bases: 8. The CDR3 is 16 amino acids. The DNA of the CDR3 is TGTGCCAGCAGCCAGGCTGCGGGACAGACGAACACTGAAGCTTTCTTT. As protein: CASSQAAGQTNTEAFF.

The chain recombines TRBV7-2 with TRBJ2-3; TRBD2 is a possible D gene (5 bases). This CDR3 contains 14 residues. Germline V lookup: CDR1 SGHTA, CDR2 FQGNSA. V was clipped by 1 base and J by 2 bases, with 7 bases between them. The CDR3 sequence: CASSLGGLTDTQYF. The CDR3 DNA is TGTGCCAGCAGCTTAGGCGGACTCACAGATACGCAGTATTTT.

The V call is TRBV6-1, the J call TRBJ2-3, with 8 bases identical to TRBD2. Germline V lookup: CDR1 MNHNS, CDR2 SASEGT. The CDR3 consists of 13 residues. The CDR3 DNA reads TGTCCTGCTGAAGCGGGAGAAGCAGATACGCAGTATTTT. This encodes CPAEAGEADTQYF.

This clone was detected a few times. This sequence joins TRBV7-3 and TRBJ1-6; D remains unclear. Trimming stripped 2 bases from V and 10 bases from J, with 3 bases between. The CDR3 is 11 amino acids. Per the germline V gene, CDR1 is SGHTA and CDR2 is FQGTGA. The CDR3 DNA follows: TGTGCCAGCAGCTTATGGTCACCCCTCCACTTT. Translation: CASSLWSPLHF.

The V call is TRBV5-1, the J call TRBJ2-2, with 8 bases lining up with TRBD1. V was pared by 0 bases and J by 6 bases, with 4 bases of the junction left unmatched. The CDR3 loop spans 15 amino acids. Germline loops: CDR1 SGHRS, CDR2 YFSETQ. The CDR3 DNA sequence: TGCGCCAGCAGCTTGGGACAGGGGATATCCGGGGAGCTGTTTTTT. Amino acid sequence: CASSLGQGISGELFF. Based on the CDR3 plus reference TRBV5-1 and TRBJ2-2, the full variable domain is KAGVTQTPRYLIKTRGQQVTLSCSPISGHRSVSWYQQTPGQGLQFLFEYFSETQRNKGNFPGRFSGRQFSNSRSEMNVSTLELGDSALYLCASSLGQGISGELFFGEGSRLTVL.

V and J are TRBV27 and TRBJ2-7; 8 bases align to TRBD2. Germline trimming cut 5 bases from V and 9 bases from J; bases unmatched to any gene: 12. Germline CDR1 and CDR2: MNHEY and SMNVEV (reference sequence). The CDR3 has 14 amino acids. CDR3: CASSPMGSGRGQYF. The CDR3 DNA is TGTGCCAGCAGTCCGATGGGGAGCGGGAGAGGGCAGTACTTC.

The chain links TRBV19 to TRBJ1-5; D gene ambiguous. Germline V gives CDR1 LNHDA, CDR2 SQIVND (reference sequence). Trimming removed 6 bases at V and 0 bases at J, with 6 bases between. The CDR3 contains 13 residues. In nucleotides, the CDR3 is TGTGCCAGTAGAAGTGTTAGCAATCAGCCCCAGCATTTT. It is translated as CASRSVSNQPQHF.

This clone was observed a few times. The chain recombines TRBV29-1 with TRBJ1-2; 11 bases map to TRBD1. The CDR3 spans 13 residues. Looked up from germline, CDR1 is SQVTM and CDR2 is ANQGSEA. The V gene end was trimmed by 6 bases and the J gene end by 6 bases; junction bases not matched to a gene: 6. CDR3 bases: TGCAGCGTCGGGACAGGGGGAAGTCATGGCTACACCTTC. It is translated as CSVGTGGSHGYTF.

The chain is built from TRBV6-1 and TRBJ1-1; D is uncertain. Deletions cut 3 bases from V and 1 base from J, with 12 bases between. CDR1 MNHNS and CDR2 SASEGT come from the germline V gene. This CDR3 spans 15 amino acids. CDR3 in amino acids: CASSDRAGKNTEAFF. The CDR3 nucleotides are TGTGCCAGCAGTGATCGGGCGGGGAAGAACACTGAAGCTTTCTTT.

The chain has TRBV10-3 and TRBJ1-5; no clear D gene. Germline V gene sequence: CDR1 ENHRY, CDR2 SYGVKD. V was trimmed by 2 bases and J by 5 bases, leaving 7 bases between them. The CDR3 is made up of 13 amino acids. The CDR3 coding sequence is TGTGCCATCAGTGAGACCCAATATCAGCCCCAGCATTTT. Protein product: CAISETQYQPQHF.

The chain carries TRBV29-1 and TRBJ1-1; D unclear. The CDR3 has 12 amino acids. Trimming took 6 bases from V and 7 from J, leaving 15 bases between them. Germline-derived CDR1 and CDR2 are SQVTM and ANQGSEA. The CDR3 DNA sequence: TGCAGCGTCGATGACGGCATGGTTGAAGCTTTCTTT. It specifies CSVDDGMVEAFF. The full variable domain, rest sourced from reference TRBV29-1 and TRBJ1-1, is SAVISQKPSRDICQRGTSLTIQCQVDSQVTMMFWYRQQPGQSLTLIATANQGSEATYESGFVIDKFPISRPNLTFSTLTVSNMSPEDSSIYLCSVDDGMVEAFFGQGTRLTVV.

V is TRBV7-9 and J is TRBJ2-3, with D unclear. Per the germline V gene, CDR1 is SEHNR and CDR2 is FQNEAQ (reference sequence). Trimming stripped 4 bases from V and 6 bases from J, with 8 bases between. This CDR3 is built from 12 residues. The CDR3 region is CASSSRPDTQYF. DNA of the CDR3: TGTGCCAGCAGCTCCCGCCCGGATACGCAGTATTTT.

This chain connects TRBV19 to TRBJ1-1, with 8 bases lining up with TRBD1. From germline, CDR1 is LNHDA and CDR2 SQIVND (reference sequence). The V and J ends lost 5 bases and 4 bases, in that order; junction bases with no gene match: 6. This CDR3 comprises 14 residues. CDR3 sequence (DNA): TGTGCCAGTAGTCCCGACAGGGGAGTCACTGAAGCTTTCTTT. This encodes CASSPDRGVTEAFF.

CDR3: CSAPDNNMNTEAFF. DNA for the CDR3: TGCAGCGCTCCGGACAACAATATGAACACTGAAGCTTTCTTT. The genes are TRBV29-1 and TRBJ1-1, with D maybe TRBD1 (5 bases). CDR1 SQVTM and CDR2 ANQGSEA come from the germline V gene. This CDR3 contains 14 residues. Deletions cut 7 bases from V and 0 bases from J, with 15 bases between.

This chain uses TRBV2 with TRBJ1-2; TRBD1 matches 12 bases. The CDR3 spans 15 residues. V was clipped by 7 bases and J by 4 bases; unmatched bases: 7. CDR1 is SNHLY and CDR2 is FYNNEI in the germline V gene. CDR3 sequence (DNA): TGTGCCAGCATCCCCGGGACAGGGGGCGGCTATGGCTACACCTTC. Protein product: CASIPGTGGGYGYTF.

This clone turned up a few times. This chain uses TRBV29-1 with TRBJ1-2; D is unclear. V was trimmed by 5 bases and J by 3 bases, leaving 7 bases between them. Germline-derived CDR1 and CDR2 are SQVTM and ANQGSEA. This CDR3 is 11 amino acids long. CDR3: CSVQADYGYTF. In nucleotides, the CDR3 is TGCAGCGTTCAGGCCGACTATGGCTACACCTTC.

The chain uses TRBV5-1 and TRBJ2-1; TRBD2 matches at 7 bases. After removal of 4 bases from V and 3 bases from J, the junction contained 10 bases not matched to a gene. The germline CDR1 and CDR2 sequences are SGHRS and YFSETQ. The CDR3 loop spans 16 amino acids. As DNA, the CDR3 is TGCGCCAGCAGCATTCCCGCGGGAGTCAGCTACAATGAGCAGTTCTTC. Translation: CASSIPAGVSYNEQFF.

The J gene is TRBJ2-5, the V gene TRBV4-1; 15 bases match TRBD2. The germline V gene has CDR1 MGHRA and CDR2 YSYEKL. This CDR3 spans 16 amino acids. Unmatched junction bases numbered 4, after V lost 4 bases and J lost 4 bases. DNA for the CDR3: TGCGCCAGCAGCCTCCAGGGACTAGCGGGAGGAGAGACCCAGTACTTC. It translates to CASSLQGLAGGETQYF.

V usage is TRBV4-3 and J usage is TRBJ2-6, with D possibly being TRBD1 (6 bases). The V end lost 8 bases, the J end lost 4 bases, and 18 bases lay between the germline ends. CDR1 and CDR2 from the germline V gene are LGHNA and YSLEER. This CDR3 is 16 amino acids long. The CDR3 nucleotides are TGCGCCAGCGGTGAGTGGGGGCCTTCAGGGGCCAACGTCCTGACTTTC. Encoded protein: CASGEWGPSGANVLTF.

This rearrangement joins TRBV27 to TRBJ1-2; TRBD1 might be the D (5 bases). With 8 bases removed from V and 4 bases from J, the gap between germline ends came to 14 bases. From germline, CDR1 is MNHEY and CDR2 SMNVEV (reference sequence). This CDR3 region has 13 residues. The CDR3 DNA is TGTGCCAGCGGCCCCCGGGGGGGCTATGGCTACACCTTC. It codes for CASGPRGGYGYTF.

This clone occurred a few times. The V call is TRBV5-1, the J call TRBJ1-1; D is ambiguous. Germline assignment: CDR1 SGHRS and CDR2 YFSETQ. Trimming shortened V by 1 base and J by 7 bases, and 5 bases separated the two germline ends. This CDR3 contains 11 residues. CDR3 amino acids: CASSLRLEAFF. In DNA, the CDR3 is TGCGCCAGCAGCTTGAGACTTGAAGCTTTCTTT.